These 14 T cell receptor beta chains were all obtained from the same sample, sequenced in a study of shared clonotypes between healthy human individuals. Clones were read by immunoSEQ multiplex PCR, and TCRdb kept only the in-frame ones, dropping some. The sample holds a few million clones, just over 90% seen once. The specimen was naive CD4+ T cells from PBMCs. The subset denotes: CD45RA+ positively selected. These receptors all come from a man in his late teens or twenties in good health. Some clones in this sample may be carry-over from other donors' samples.

This sequence joins TRBV4-1 and TRBJ1-1; the D is unclear. V gave up 4 bases and J gave up 1 base, with 13 bases separating them. CDR1 and CDR2 (germline): MGHRA, YSYEKL. This CDR3 region has 15 residues. The CDR3 loop reads CASSRSLDPNTEAFF. The DNA for the CDR3 is TGCGCCAGCAGCCGTTCCCTAGACCCGAACACTGAAGCTTTCTTT.

CDR3 amino acids: CASRVGQGTEAFF. The CDR3 DNA sequence: TGTGCCAGTAGAGTTGGACAGGGGACTGAAGCTTTCTTT. The V gene is TRBV14, the J gene TRBJ1-1, with 9 bases that match TRBD1. From germline, CDR1 is SGHDN and CDR2 FVKESK. V shed 9 bases and J 5 bases; nucleotides not matched to a gene: 7. The CDR3 runs to 13 residues.

This sequence joins TRBV6-5 and TRBJ2-7, with a possible D match to TRBD1 (6 bases). The ends were cut back, 6 bases at V and 4 bases at J, with 13 bases in the middle. CDR1 and CDR2 from the germline V gene are MNHEY and SVGAGI. The CDR3 has 13 amino acids. This CDR3 is CASRRTEGYEQYF. For the CDR3, the DNA is TGTGCCAGCAGACGGACAGAAGGGTACGAGCAGTACTTC.

The chain employs TRBV19 and TRBJ1-5; D might be TRBD1 (6 bases). The CDR3 totals 15 residues. The germline V gene has CDR1 LNHDA and CDR2 SQIVND (reference sequence). V lost 5 bases to trimming and J lost 0 bases, with 11 bases between them. The CDR3 DNA follows: TGTGCCAGTAGTTTACCCAGGGGTAGCAATCAGCCCCAGCATTTT. Its translation: CASSLPRGSNQPQHF.

This clone showed up just a few times. In the same sample, other DNA sequences code for this CDR3. The V gene is TRBV28, the J gene TRBJ1-1; D might be TRBD1 (5 bases). Germline loops: CDR1 MDHEN, CDR2 SYDVKM. The CDR3 sequence is 13 residues long. V was shortened by 2 bases and J by 1 base, with 5 bases between the two germline ends. The chain's CDR3 is CASSLQGNTEAFF. CDR3 DNA sequence: TGTGCCAGCAGTTTACAGGGGAACACTGAAGCTTTCTTT.

This CDR3 is CACQTGLREKLFF. In nucleotides, the CDR3 is TGTGCCTGCCAGACAGGTCTCCGTGAAAAACTGTTTTTT. The rearrangement joins TRBV30 to TRBJ1-4, with D possibly being TRBD1 (6 bases). The CDR3 is made up of 13 amino acids. CDR1 is GTSNPN and CDR2 is SVGIG in the germline V gene (reference sequence). Trimming stripped 6 bases from V and 7 bases from J, with 15 bases between.

V and J are TRBV19 and TRBJ1-1, with a possible D match to TRBD1 (6 bases). Trimming removed 6 bases at V and 1 base at J, with 18 bases between. The CDR3 is made up of 16 amino acids. Germline CDR1 LNHDA, CDR2 SQIVND (reference sequence). CDR3 loop: CASRNPYRAGNTEAFF. The CDR3 DNA reads as TGTGCCAGTAGAAACCCCTACAGGGCTGGGAACACTGAAGCTTTCTTT.

The rearrangement joins TRBV28 to TRBJ1-3; D gene unclear. V lost 5 bases and J lost 4, with 12 bases in between. The CDR3 loop spans 14 amino acids. The germline gives CDR1 MDHEN, CDR2 SYDVKM. CDR3 amino acids: CASSPIRQGNTIYF. The DNA of the CDR3 is TGTGCCAGCAGTCCAATTCGCCAAGGAAACACCATATATTTT.

The chain carries TRBV13 and TRBJ2-1; D is perhaps TRBD2 (6 bases). V gave up 1 base and J gave up 5 bases, with 24 bases separating them. The CDR3 is 19 residues long. Germline V gene lookup returns CDR1 PRHDT and CDR2 FYEKMQ (reference sequence). This CDR3 is CASSLVNRLTGRINNEQFF. CDR3 bases: TGTGCCAGCAGCTTAGTTAACAGGTTGACCGGGAGAATCAACAATGAGCAGTTCTTC.

CDR3 nucleotides: TGTGCCAGCTCGCCGGCTCGCCAGGATGAAAAACTGTTTTTT. This gives the protein CASSPARQDEKLFF. The V and J genes are TRBV18 and TRBJ1-4; no reliable D call. The CDR3 has 14 amino acids. The V end was cut by 6 bases, the J end by 6 bases, with 14 bases between. Germline V lookup: CDR1 KGHSH, CDR2 LQKENI.

The chain links TRBV19 to TRBJ1-5; maybe TRBD1 (5 bases). The CDR3 loop spans 15 amino acids. The V end was cut by 3 bases, the J end by 9 bases, with 18 bases between. Germline-derived CDR1 and CDR2 are LNHDA and SQIVND (reference sequence). This CDR3 is CASSISGTAVVPQHF. In DNA, the CDR3 is TGTGCCAGTAGTATTTCCGGGACCGCGGTAGTGCCCCAGCATTTT.

The chain links TRBV6-1 to TRBJ2-7; D unresolved. Trimming shortened V by 5 bases and J by 0 bases, and 8 bases separated the two germline ends. The CDR3 loop spans 13 amino acids. Germline CDR1 is MNHNS and CDR2 is SASEGT. The DNA of the CDR3 is TGTGCCAGCAGTCATGGGAACTCCTACGAGCAGTACTTC. Its protein product is CASSHGNSYEQYF.

The chain has TRBV5-1 and TRBJ2-5; D ambiguous. The CDR3 runs to 11 residues. V lost 6 bases, J lost 5 bases, and 8 bases lay in between. From germline, CDR1 is SGHRS and CDR2 YFSETQ. CDR3 DNA sequence: TGCGCCAGCAACTTAGAGGAGACCCAGTACTTC. Translating it yields CASNLEETQYF. Supplemented by reference TRBV5-1 and TRBJ2-5, the full variable domain reads KAGVTQTPRYLIKTRGQQVTLSCSPISGHRSVSWYQQTPGQGLQFLFEYFSETQRNKGNFPGRFSGRQFSNSRSEMNVSTLELGDSALYLCASNLEETQYFGPGTRLLVL.

This chain joins TRBV28 and TRBJ1-3, with D perhaps TRBD1 (6 bases). Per germline, CDR1 MDHEN and CDR2 SYDVKM. Trimming stripped 1 base from V and 4 bases from J, with 14 bases between. This CDR3 is built from 16 residues. The DNA for the CDR3 is TGTGCCAGCAGTTTATCTCCGGGGGCGGGAGGAAACACCATATATTTT. This sequence encodes CASSLSPGAGGNTIYF.